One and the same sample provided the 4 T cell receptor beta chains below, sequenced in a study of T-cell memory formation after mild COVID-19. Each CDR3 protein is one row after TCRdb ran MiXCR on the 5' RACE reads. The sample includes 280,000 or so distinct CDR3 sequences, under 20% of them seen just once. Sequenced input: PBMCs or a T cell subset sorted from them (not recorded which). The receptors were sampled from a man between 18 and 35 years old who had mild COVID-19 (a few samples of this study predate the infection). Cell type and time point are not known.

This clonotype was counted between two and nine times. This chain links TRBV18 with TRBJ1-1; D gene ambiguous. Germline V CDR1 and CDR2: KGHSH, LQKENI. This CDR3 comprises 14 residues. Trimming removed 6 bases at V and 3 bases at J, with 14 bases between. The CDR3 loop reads CASSPGGADTEAFF. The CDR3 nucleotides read TGTGCCAGCTCCCCAGGTGGCGCGGACACTGAAGCTTTCTTT.

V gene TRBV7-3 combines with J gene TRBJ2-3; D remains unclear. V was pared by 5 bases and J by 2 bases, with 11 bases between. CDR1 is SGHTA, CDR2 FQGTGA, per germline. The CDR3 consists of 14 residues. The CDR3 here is CASSTSTFTDTQYF. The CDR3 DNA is TGTGCCAGCAGCACTTCGACATTCACAGATACGCAGTATTTT.

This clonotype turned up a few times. The CDR3 nucleotides are TGCGCCAGCAGCCCAGGGGGCAGGGAGAACACTGAAGCTTTCTTT. This gives the protein CASSPGGRENTEAFF. V gene TRBV5-1 combines with J gene TRBJ1-1; TRBD1 aligns across 8 bases. Germline V gene sequence: CDR1 SGHRS, CDR2 YFSETQ. CDR3 length equals 15 residues. Trimming at V came to 4 bases and at J to 1 base, leaving 6 bases not matched to a gene.

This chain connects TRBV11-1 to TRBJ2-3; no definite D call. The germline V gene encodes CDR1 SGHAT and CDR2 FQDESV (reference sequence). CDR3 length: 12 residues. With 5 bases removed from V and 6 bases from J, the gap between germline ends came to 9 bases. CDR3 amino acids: CASSQNSDTQYF. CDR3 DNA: TGTGCCAGCAGCCAGAACTCCGATACGCAGTATTTT.